This T cell receptor beta chain derives from a study of cytomegalovirus exposure and HLA in healthy donors. 13 Jbeta primers and 60 Vbeta primers were used for the PCR. Clones were read by immunoSEQ multiplex PCR, and TCRdb kept only the in-frame ones, dropping some. Of over 150,000 clones listed, around four fifths are singletons. This TCR derives from a woman younger than 35 in good health and CMV-seronegative. The specimen was PBMCs.

The CDR3 sequence: CASSLNRNTEAFF. CDR3 DNA sequence: TGTGCCAGCAGTTTAAACAGGAACACTGAAGCTTTCTTT. V gene TRBV28 combines with J gene TRBJ1-1; D not resolved. The CDR3 sequence is 13 residues long. Germline values: CDR1 MDHEN, CDR2 SYDVKM. V lost 2 bases and J 1 base, leaving 5 bases between the germline ends.